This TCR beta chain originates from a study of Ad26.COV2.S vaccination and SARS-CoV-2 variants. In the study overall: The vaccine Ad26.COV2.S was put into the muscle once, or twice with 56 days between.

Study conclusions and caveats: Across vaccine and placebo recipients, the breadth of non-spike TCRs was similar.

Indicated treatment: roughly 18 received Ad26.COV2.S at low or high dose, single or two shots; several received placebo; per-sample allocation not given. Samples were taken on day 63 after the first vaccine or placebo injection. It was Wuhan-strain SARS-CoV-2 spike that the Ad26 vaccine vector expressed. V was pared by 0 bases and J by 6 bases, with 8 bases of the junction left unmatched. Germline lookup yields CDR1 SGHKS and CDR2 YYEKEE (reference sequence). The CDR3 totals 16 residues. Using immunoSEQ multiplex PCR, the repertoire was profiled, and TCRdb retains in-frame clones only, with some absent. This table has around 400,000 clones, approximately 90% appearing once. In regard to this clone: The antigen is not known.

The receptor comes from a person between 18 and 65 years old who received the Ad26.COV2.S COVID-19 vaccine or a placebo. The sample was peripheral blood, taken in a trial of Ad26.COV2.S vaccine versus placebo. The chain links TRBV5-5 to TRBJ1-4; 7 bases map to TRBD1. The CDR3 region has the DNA TGTGCCAGCAGCTTGGGACAGGGTGAATCGGATGAAAAACTGTTTTTT. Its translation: CASSLGQGESDEKLFF.